The clone carrying this TCR beta chain appeared once. The CDR3 extends over 15 amino acids. TCRdb's copy holds only in-frame clones and misses some; the assay was immunoSEQ multiplex PCR. The table includes 84,000 or so clones, over 75% detected once. The sample belongs to a study of blood T cell repertoires in COVID-19. About the research overall: Acute and convalescent COVID-19 samples came from the United States, Italy and Spain.

The source of this sequence is a human donor in a cohort sampled during active COVID-19. Sequenced: peripheral blood. The V call is TRBV21-1, the J call TRBJ2-7; TRBD1 is the table's D call, not checked against the DNA. TRBV21-1 is noted as a pseudogene. CDR3: CASSPGTGASYEQYF. The CDR3 region has the DNA TGTGCCAGCAGCCCCGGGACAGGGGCCTCCTACGAGCAGTACTTC.